The 30 T cell receptor beta chains listed next were all sequenced from one sample in a study of T cell responses to AZD1222 COVID-19 vaccine. Sequencing used immunoSEQ multiplex PCR; TCRdb keeps in-frame clones, though not all of them. The table records around 180,000 clones, around 92% of them present only once. The sequencing used peripheral blood, collected on day 0 of AZD1222 vaccination. The receptors here all came from an adult in good health.

The chain is built from TRBV7-3 and TRBJ2-1; perhaps TRBD2 as D (5 bases). Germline loops: CDR1 SGHTA, CDR2 FQGTGA. V was trimmed by 5 bases and J by 2 bases, leaving 16 bases between them. The CDR3 is 16 amino acids. CDR3 sequence reads: CASSPRDTRAYNEQFF. The DNA of the CDR3 is TGTGCCAGCAGCCCCCGGGATACTAGGGCCTACAATGAGCAGTTCTTC.

The CDR3 spells CASSKGPGAFF. DNA of the CDR3: TGTGCCAGCAGCAAAGGGCCCGGAGCTTTCTTT. This rearrangement joins TRBV21-1 to TRBJ1-1. TRBV21-1 is noted as a pseudogene. The CDR3 length is 11 residues.

V and J are TRBV4-2 and TRBJ2-7, with unresolved D. This CDR3 contains 11 residues. Germline V CDR1 and CDR2: LGHNA, YNFKEQ. V lost 1 base and J 4 bases, leaving 2 bases between the germline ends. The CDR3, as DNA: TGTGCCAGCAGCCAAGCTTACGAGCAGTACTTC. Translating it yields CASSQAYEQYF.

This clone was seen a single time. The V call is TRBV6-1, the J call TRBJ2-7, with 8 nucleotides matching TRBD1. V trimming: 2 bases; J trimming: 0 bases; junction bases outside the gene matches: 3. The CDR3 sequence is 15 residues long. Germline V gene data show CDR1 as MNHNS and CDR2 as SASEGT. The CDR3 DNA reads TGTGCCAGCAGTGAAATCGGGACAGGCTCCTACGAGCAGTACTTC. It codes for CASSEIGTGSYEQYF.

This chain links TRBV6-5 with TRBJ1-1, with 10 bases matching TRBD1. The CDR3 has 15 residues. After removal of 5 bases from V and 5 bases from J, the junction contained 8 bases not matched to a gene. CDR1 is MNHEY, CDR2 SVGAGI, per germline. The chain's CDR3 is CASSRPTGGRTEAFF. The CDR3 DNA reads TGTGCCAGCAGTCGTCCGACAGGGGGCCGGACTGAAGCTTTCTTT.

The V call is TRBV29-1, the J call TRBJ1-1; D is perhaps TRBD1 (6 bases). The ends were cut back, 4 bases at V and 0 bases at J, with 12 bases in the middle. Looked up from germline, CDR1 is SQVTM and CDR2 is ANQGSEA. This CDR3 is 14 amino acids long. The CDR3 reads CSVVWGLMNTEAFF. Written as DNA, the CDR3 is TGCAGCGTTGTATGGGGGCTCATGAACACTGAAGCTTTCTTT.

The V call is TRBV29-1, the J call TRBJ1-1; unclear D gene. Trimming pared 7 bases from V and 3 bases from J, leaving 12 bases between. This CDR3 comprises 12 residues. Germline CDR1 is SQVTM and CDR2 is ANQGSEA. The CDR3 loop reads CSETLLDTEAFF. DNA of the CDR3: TGCAGCGAAACGTTACTGGACACTGAAGCTTTCTTT.

V and J are TRBV13 and TRBJ2-1, with TRBD2 matching over 11 bases. The CDR3 loop spans 16 amino acids. Germline CDR1 PRHDT, CDR2 FYEKMQ (reference sequence). The V and J ends lost 1 base and 3 bases, in that order; junction bases with no gene match: 2. In DNA, the CDR3 is TGTGCCAGCAGCTTAGAAACTAGCGGGGGCTACAATGAGCAGTTCTTC. Its translation is CASSLETSGGYNEQFF.

The genes are TRBV30 and TRBJ2-5; no clear D gene. The length of the CDR3 is 13 residues. Germline V CDR1 and CDR2: GTSNPN, SVGIG (reference sequence). V lost 3 bases and J lost 10, with 18 bases in between. The CDR3: CAWRPDRIGDQYF. The CDR3 region has the DNA TGTGCCTGGAGGCCGGACCGGATTGGGGACCAGTACTTC.

The rearrangement links TRBV27 to TRBJ1-2, with 8 bases that match TRBD1. The germline CDR1 and CDR2 sequences are MNHEY and SMNVEV (reference sequence). The CDR3 has 14 residues. After removal of 5 bases from V and 4 bases from J, the junction contained 6 bases not matched to a gene. The CDR3 protein is CASSGRTGSYGYTF. CDR3 nucleotides: TGTGCCAGCAGTGGAAGGACAGGGAGCTATGGCTACACCTTC.

V usage is TRBV6-6 and J usage is TRBJ2-2; 7 nucleotides line up with TRBD2. CDR3 length equals 17 residues. The ends lost 5 bases at V and 1 base at J; junction bases unmatched: 10. The germline V gene has CDR1 MNHNY and CDR2 SVGAGI (reference sequence). This CDR3 is CASSLLRLAVNTGELFF. In nucleotides, the CDR3 is TGTGCCAGCAGTCTACTAAGACTAGCAGTGAACACCGGGGAGCTGTTTTTT.

The chain combines TRBV15 with TRBJ2-3; the match to TRBD1 covers 7 bases. Per the germline V gene, CDR1 is LNHNV and CDR2 is YYDKDF (reference sequence). The CDR3 is 14 residues long. The trim removed 4 bases at V and 5 bases at J, leaving 6 bases unmatched. CDR3 loop: CATSNLQGIDTQYF. The CDR3 DNA reads TGTGCCACCAGCAACCTACAGGGGATAGATACGCAGTATTTT. Full variable domain (missing parts from reference TRBV15 and TRBJ2-3): DAMVIQNPRYQVTQFGKPVTLSCSQTLNHNVMYWYQQKSSQAPKLLFHYYDKDFNNEADTPDNFQSRRPNTSFCFLDIRSPGLGDTAMYLCATSNLQGIDTQYFGPGTRLTVL.

Concerning this clone: One end of the junction does not line up with germline, which may come from a read error. V and J are TRBV9 and TRBJ2-4; 8 nucleotides line up with TRBD2. The CDR3 runs 16 residues. In germline, CDR1 is SGDLS, CDR2 YYNGEE. The CDR3 DNA sequence: TGTGCCAGCAGCGGACGAAGCGGGAGCTCCAACAACATTCAGTACTTC. Translation gives CASSGRSGSSNNIQYF.

The chain couples TRBV5-5 to TRBJ2-1; TRBD1 matches 8 bases. Germline V gives CDR1 SGHKS, CDR2 YYEKEE (reference sequence). With 10 bases clipped from V and 7 bases from J, the junction kept 10 bases outside the gene matches. The CDR3 runs 13 residues. This CDR3 reads CASGGWSRNEQFF. The CDR3 nucleotides are TGTGCCTCAGGGGGCTGGAGTCGGAATGAGCAGTTCTTC.

The chain couples TRBV6-5 to TRBJ1-6; 8 positions match TRBD1. V was pared by 9 bases and J by 8 bases, with 6 bases of the junction left unmatched. This CDR3 is built from 13 residues. Germline V CDR1 and CDR2: MNHEY, SVGAGI. CDR3 region: CASTGTGDSPLHF. As DNA, the CDR3 is TGTGCCAGTACCGGGACAGGAGATTCACCCCTCCACTTT.

The chain couples TRBV28 to TRBJ2-2; D unclear. This CDR3 spans 14 amino acids. CDR1 and CDR2 from the germline V gene are MDHEN and SYDVKM. V lost 6 bases, J lost 2 bases, and 10 bases lay in between. The CDR3 DNA is TGTGCCAGCAGACAAATCCCAAACACCGGGGAGCTGTTTTTT. Its translation is CASRQIPNTGELFF.

The chain couples TRBV28 to TRBJ2-7; a possible D gene is TRBD1 (5 bases). CDR1 is MDHEN, CDR2 SYDVKM, per germline. The CDR3 covers 13 residues. The V end was cut by 10 bases, the J end by 4 bases, with 17 bases between. CDR3 in amino acids: CATYKGNRYEQYF. CDR3 nucleotide sequence: TGTGCCACTTACAAGGGGAATAGATACGAGCAGTACTTC.

The V gene is TRBV29-1, the J gene TRBJ2-4; 8 bases line up with TRBD1. The germline gives CDR1 SQVTM, CDR2 ANQGSEA. This CDR3 spans 14 amino acids. V gave up 6 bases and J gave up 0 bases; unmatched junction bases: 4. Written as DNA, the CDR3 is TGCAGCGTCACCGGGACAGGAGCCAAAAACATTCAGTACTTC. This encodes CSVTGTGAKNIQYF.

The chain uses TRBV5-4 and TRBJ2-7, with TRBD2 identical over 10 bases. V shed 1 base and J 0 bases; nucleotides not matched to a gene: 1. This CDR3 is 15 amino acids long. Germline values: CDR1 SGHNT, CDR2 YYREEE (reference sequence). In nucleotides, the CDR3 is TGTGCCAGCAGCTTGAGCGGGAGGGCCTCCTACGAGCAGTACTTC. Its translation: CASSLSGRASYEQYF.

The chain couples TRBV28 to TRBJ2-2, with D perhaps being TRBD1 or TRBD2 (5 bases each). V lost 8 bases, J lost 7 bases, and 5 bases lay in between. The CDR3 length is 10 residues. The germline V gene encodes CDR1 MDHEN and CDR2 SYDVKM. The CDR3 loop is CASGGGELFF. The CDR3 DNA is TGTGCCAGCGGGGGCGGGGAGCTGTTTTTT.

This chain uses TRBV27 with TRBJ2-1; 9 nucleotides agree with TRBD1. This CDR3 has 17 residues. J gave up 2 bases and V 2 bases, and 7 bases lay outside the gene matches. Germline V CDR1 and CDR2: MNHEY, SMNVEV (reference sequence). The CDR3 coding sequence is TGTGCCAGCAGTTTAATGACCGGGACAGGGCCCTACAATGAGCAGTTCTTC. Translated: CASSLMTGTGPYNEQFF.

V and J are TRBV7-8 and TRBJ2-7, with 8 bases identical to TRBD2. The V and J ends lost 4 bases and 5 bases, in that order; junction bases with no gene match: 10. In germline, CDR1 is SGHVS, CDR2 FQNEAQ. The CDR3 loop spans 15 amino acids. The CDR3 bases are TGTGCCAGCAGCTCATCAGCGGGAGTAGTCGACGAGCAGTACTTC. As protein: CASSSSAGVVDEQYF.

The chain links TRBV13 to TRBJ2-1, with 10 bases fitting TRBD2. CDR1 PRHDT and CDR2 FYEKMQ come from the germline V gene (reference sequence). This CDR3 region has 23 residues. J lost 2 bases, V lost 4 bases, and 26 bases had no gene match. CDR3 amino acids: CASSSRQGPGFSTSGAAYNEQFF. In DNA form, the CDR3 reads TGTGCCAGCAGCTCGCGACAGGGGCCGGGGTTCTCTACTAGCGGGGCGGCCTACAATGAGCAGTTCTTC. Drawing the rest from reference TRBV13 and TRBJ2-1, the complete variable domain is AAGVIQSPRHLIKEKRETATLKCYPIPRHDTVYWYQQGPGQDPQFLISFYEKMQSDKGSIPDRFSAQQFSDYHSELNMSSLELGDSALYFCASSSRQGPGFSTSGAAYNEQFFGPGTRLTVL.

This chain uses TRBV30 with TRBJ1-2; D may be TRBD1 (5 bases). Germline CDR1 and CDR2: GTSNPN and SVGIG (reference sequence). The CDR3 has 13 residues. V shed 5 bases and J shed 5 bases, with 15 bases lying between them. CDR3 nucleotide sequence: TGTGCCTGGGCCTGGAGGGGCGGATATGGCTACACCTTC. Protein: CAWAWRGGYGYTF.

This chain joins TRBV5-4 and TRBJ2-7; TRBD1 agrees at 9 bases. V shed 0 bases, J shed 2 bases, and the junction held 6 bases outside the gene matches. Germline-derived CDR1 and CDR2 are SGHNT and YYREEE (reference sequence). This CDR3 is 16 amino acids long. The CDR3 DNA sequence: TGTGCCAGCAGCTTGGCGGGGACAGGGCGTCCCTACGAGCAGTACTTC. Translating gives CASSLAGTGRPYEQYF.

The genes are TRBV19 and TRBJ1-4; D uncertain. The CDR3 covers 15 residues. Germline values: CDR1 LNHDA, CDR2 SQIVND (reference sequence). V was pared by 6 bases and J by 0 bases, with 11 bases between. As DNA, the CDR3 is TGTGCCAGTAGCCTTACAGCGGCAACTAATGAAAAACTGTTTTTT. Translating gives CASSLTAATNEKLFF.

In its sample, this clone was seen a few times. The genes are TRBV3-1 (or the pseudogene TRBV3-2) and TRBJ2-7, with 9 bases matching TRBD2. After removal of 1 base from V and 4 bases from J, the junction contained 5 bases not matched to a gene. The CDR3 runs to 15 residues. In germline, CDR1 is LGHDT, CDR2 YNNKEL (reference sequence). CDR3 protein: CASSQAGLAGYEQYF. CDR3 nucleotide sequence: TGTGCCAGCAGCCAAGCGGGACTAGCCGGATACGAGCAGTACTTC.

CDR3 residues: CSVTGTALYEQYF. CDR3 DNA sequence: TGCAGCGTGACCGGGACAGCGCTTTACGAGCAGTACTTC. This chain joins TRBV29-1 and TRBJ2-7; 7 nucleotides align to TRBD1. Germline V gives CDR1 SQVTM, CDR2 ANQGSEA. The V and J ends lost 6 bases and 4 bases, in that order; junction bases with no gene match: 9. This CDR3 region has 13 residues.

The chain links TRBV30 to TRBJ2-3; 7 bases map to TRBD2. CDR1 is GTSNPN, CDR2 SVGIG, per germline (reference sequence). This CDR3 is built from 13 residues. V dropped 4 bases and J dropped 7; count of bases not matched to a gene: 8. The CDR3 region is CAWIHSGSHTQYF. DNA for the CDR3: TGTGCCTGGATCCATAGCGGGTCTCATACGCAGTATTTT.

This chain joins TRBV19 and TRBJ1-2; tentatively, D is TRBD1 (5 bases). Germline CDR1 LNHDA, CDR2 SQIVND (reference sequence). V was cut by 5 bases and J by 3 bases, with 16 bases left in between. This CDR3 contains 15 residues. The CDR3, as DNA: TGTGCCAGTAGTTTCCTAATCGGGACGTACTATGGCTACACCTTC. Amino acids: CASSFLIGTYYGYTF. The full variable domain, with the rest looked up from reference TRBV19 and TRBJ1-2, is DGGITQSPKYLFRKEGQNVTLSCEQNLNHDAMYWYRQDPGQGLRLIYYSQIVNDFQKGDIAEGYSVSREKKESFPLTVTSAQKNPTAFYLCASSFLIGTYYGYTFGSGTRLTVV.